This section outlines one TCR beta chain sequence together with its context. These data come from a study of T cell clonotyping in hematopoietic cell transplantation. On the study more broadly: Pretransplant recipient samples were taken after cytoreduction.

This sample's time point: recipient sample about 28 days before transplant, after cytoreduction. The method was immunoSEQ multiplex PCR; TCRdb's version includes in-frame clones alone and lacks a portion of them. The data hold 35,000 to 50,000 clones, with 85% observed a single time. The CDR3 has 14 residues. Trimming removed 5 bases from V and 6 bases from J; junction bases left unmatched: 8. Germline values: CDR1 SGDLS, CDR2 YYNGEE. The starting material was peripheral blood mononuclear cells, obtained before stem cell transplant. This sequence joins TRBV9 and TRBJ2-3, with 8 bases aligning to TRBD2. The TCR was taken from a man in his 60s with acute myeloid leukemia. Some clones in this sample may be carry-over from other donors' samples. CDR3 nucleotide sequence: TGTGCCAGCAGTGCTGGAGTAGCGGGGGATACGCAGTATTTT. Amino acids: CASSAGVAGDTQYF.